This TCR beta chain stems from a study of cytomegalovirus exposure and HLA in healthy donors. About this clone: Without the conserved terminal phenylalanine or tryptophan, this CDR3 likely stems from a read error.

PCR amplification relied on 60 Vbeta primers (plus 13 Jbeta primers). The data were produced by immunoSEQ multiplex PCR, yet TCRdb's version contains in-frame clones alone and is incomplete. The sample consists of roughly 200,000 clones, roughly 80% of them appearing once. Each donor was healthy, and each was a bone marrow donor. The CDR3 has 15 amino acids. With V trimmed by 5 bases and J by 5 bases, 13 bases remained unmatched. Germline V gives CDR1 SQVTM, CDR2 ANQGSEA. The sequenced sample consisted of PBMCs. The sequence was collected from a woman between 18 and 29 years old in good health and CMV-seronegative. The chain employs TRBV29-1 and TRBJ2-3; TRBD1 aligns across 7 bases. In DNA form, the CDR3 reads TGCAGCGTTATCTTTGGGACAGCTACCCGAGATACGCAGTATCTT. Translating gives CSVIFGTATRDTQYL.